This passage covers 22 T cell receptor beta chains from one sample sequenced in a study of T-cell reconstitution after alpha-beta-depleted transplantation in children. The authors prepared the TCRbeta library with unique molecular identifiers. TCRdb ran MiXCR on the PCR reads and lists one entry per CDR3 protein. The data hold 800,000 to 1,000,000 distinct CDR3 sequences, with roughly 31% observed a single time. The specimen was PBMCs, mostly from graft donor cells, collected 360 days after TCRalphabeta/CD19-depleted stem cell transplant. Every receptor here comes from a boy under three years old who had a stem cell transplant for SCID, so the T cells may come from the graft donor.

J is TRBJ2-7 and V is TRBV28, with TRBD1 matching 9 bases. The germline V gene has CDR1 MDHEN and CDR2 SYDVKM. This CDR3 has 15 amino acids. Trimming cost V 6 bases and J 5 bases; bases outside gene matches: 11. The CDR3 protein is CASRPTGGSLDEQYF. CDR3 in DNA: TGTGCCAGCAGGCCTACAGGGGGCTCCTTGGACGAGCAGTACTTC.

The CDR3 sequence: CASSLYGGTSGTDTQYF. Here the CDR3 DNA reads TGTGCCAGCAGCTTATACGGTGGGACTAGCGGCACAGATACGCAGTATTTT. The genes are TRBV7-3 and TRBJ2-3, with 10 bases that match TRBD2. The CDR3 totals 17 residues. V dropped 2 bases and J dropped 1; count of bases not matched to a gene: 6. Germline lookup yields CDR1 SGHTA and CDR2 FQGTGA.

This chain connects TRBV5-2 to TRBJ2-2. TRBV5-2 is given as a pseudogene. The CDR3 contains 11 residues. The CDR3 sequence is CASTMSRELFF. The DNA for the CDR3 is TGTGCCAGCACCATGTCAAGGGAGCTGTTTTTT.

This clonotype came up a few times. The chain joins TRBV5-1 to TRBJ2-7, with no clear D. Trimming pared 2 bases from V and 0 bases from J, leaving 15 bases between. The germline gives CDR1 SGHRS, CDR2 YFSETQ. CDR3 length: 16 amino acids. CDR3 sequence (DNA): TGCGCCAGCAGCTTTGGAGTTGGATATGCCTCCTACGAGCAGTACTTC. It codes for CASSFGVGYASYEQYF.

The J gene is TRBJ1-1, the V gene TRBV6-5; the D gene is possibly TRBD1 (6 bases). This CDR3 is built from 12 residues. The germline V gene has CDR1 MNHEY and CDR2 SVGAGI. With 6 bases removed from V and 4 bases from J, the gap between germline ends came to 9 bases. The CDR3 DNA sequence: TGTGCCAGCAGCAAGGGGGTCACTGAAGCTTTCTTT. Protein sequence: CASSKGVTEAFF.

The V and J genes are TRBV6-2 or TRBV6-3 and TRBJ2-7; D gene uncertain. With 5 bases removed from V and 5 bases from J, the gap between germline ends came to 25 bases. The germline V gene has CDR1 MNHEY and CDR2 SVGEGT. There are 17 residues in the CDR3. For the CDR3, the DNA is TGTGCCAGCAGTCCCTATCCGGGCAGCCTATTGCTGAACGAGCAGTACTTC. Protein: CASSPYPGSLLLNEQYF.

The chain uses TRBV27 and TRBJ2-3; 7 bases agree with TRBD2. The V gene's germline CDR1 is MNHEY and CDR2 SMNVEV (reference sequence). CDR3 length: 14 amino acids. Trimming took 8 bases from V and 2 from J; bases not matched to a gene: 7. CDR3 in amino acids: CASGYGGTTDTQYF. Here the CDR3 DNA reads TGTGCCAGCGGATACGGGGGGACCACAGATACGCAGTATTTT.

CDR3 amino acids: CASSYPGENTEAFF. The DNA for the CDR3 is TGTGCCAGCAGTTACCCTGGGGAGAACACTGAAGCTTTCTTT. The chain recombines TRBV6-5 with TRBJ1-1; D gene ambiguous. Per germline, CDR1 MNHEY and CDR2 SVGAGI. The CDR3 length is 14 residues. Trimming shortened V by 2 bases and J by 1 base, and 8 bases separated the two germline ends.

The chain has TRBV20-1 and TRBJ2-1; D is uncertain. This CDR3 has 15 amino acids. Trimming left V 6 bases short and J 7 bases short, with 22 bases between. Germline assignment: CDR1 DFQATT and CDR2 SNEGSKA (reference sequence). DNA of the CDR3: TGCAGTGCCAGAACCCCGAACGCGTCGCCGAATGAGCAGTTCTTC. This sequence encodes CSARTPNASPNEQFF.

The chain recombines TRBV5-1 with TRBJ2-5; the match to TRBD2 covers 7 bases. Germline-derived CDR1 and CDR2 are SGHRS and YFSETQ. J gave up 0 bases and V 4 bases, and 3 bases lay outside the gene matches. The CDR3 has 14 residues. DNA for the CDR3: TGCGCCAGCAGCCGGCGGGGGAACCAAGAGACCCAGTACTTC. Translated: CASSRRGNQETQYF.

The J gene is TRBJ2-1, the V gene TRBV7-8; D is possibly TRBD2 (6 bases). This CDR3 has 15 amino acids. Trimming took 5 bases from V and 4 from J, leaving 15 bases between them. Germline CDR1 and CDR2: SGHVS and FQNEAQ. CDR3 DNA: TGTGCCAGCAGCACACGGGGGTTGTTTTACAATGAGCAGTTCTTC. Protein product: CASSTRGLFYNEQFF.

This clonotype was picked up a small number of times. The rearrangement uses TRBV5-1 and TRBJ1-1, with D tentatively TRBD1 (6 bases). CDR1 is SGHRS, CDR2 YFSETQ, per germline. The CDR3 consists of 13 residues. The V end lost 4 bases, the J end lost 3 bases, and 10 bases lay between the germline ends. The CDR3 DNA reads as TGCGCCAGCAGCCGCGGACAGTACACTGAAGCTTTCTTT. This gives the protein CASSRGQYTEAFF.

This clonotype was detected ten times or more. This chain connects TRBV12-3 or TRBV12-4 to TRBJ1-5, with TRBD1 as a possible D gene (6 bases). This CDR3 has 13 residues. V was cut by 6 bases and J by 4 bases, with 10 bases left in between. Here the CDR3 DNA reads TGTGCCAGCAGACCCCAGGGGAATCAGCCCCAGCATTTT. Its translation is CASRPQGNQPQHF.

The J gene is TRBJ1-1, the V gene TRBV28; D possibly corresponds to TRBD1 (5 bases). There are 16 residues in the CDR3. In germline, CDR1 is MDHEN, CDR2 SYDVKM. V shed 3 bases and J shed 6 bases, with 20 bases lying between them. CDR3 residues: CASSLGLAGRGPEAFF. The CDR3 nucleotides are TGTGCCAGCAGTTTGGGTCTGGCAGGGCGAGGGCCTGAAGCTTTCTTT.

The sample holds a few counts of this clonotype. V and J are TRBV12-3 or TRBV12-4 and TRBJ2-7; no firm D call. V gave up 3 bases and J gave up 6 bases, with 9 bases separating them. This CDR3 is built from 12 residues. The CDR3 sequence: CASSFIQAEQYF. The DNA of the CDR3 is TGTGCCAGCAGTTTCATTCAGGCCGAGCAGTACTTC.

In DNA form, the CDR3 reads TGTGCCATCAGTGGATATGAGACTCAGCGCTACGAGCAGTACTTC. Encoded protein: CAISGYETQRYEQYF. V and J are TRBV10-3 and TRBJ2-7; no clear D. V was trimmed by 4 bases and J by 3 bases, leaving 16 bases between them. This CDR3 contains 15 residues. Germline CDR1 ENHRY, CDR2 SYGVKD.

This clonotype showed up just a few times. CDR3 region: CASSLRSRDRSNSYEQYF. CDR3 nucleotides: TGTGCCAGCAGCTTACGATCCCGGGACAGATCAAACTCCTACGAGCAGTACTTC. The chain combines TRBV11-1 with TRBJ2-7; TRBD1 matches 7 bases. Germline V gene data show CDR1 as SGHAT and CDR2 as FQDESV (reference sequence). The CDR3 has 18 amino acids. V was pared by 2 bases and J by 0 bases, with 13 bases of the junction left unmatched.

This clonotype was seen a few times. This sequence joins TRBV11-2 and TRBJ2-5, with D possibly matching TRBD1 (6 bases). The CDR3 length is 17 residues. The germline gives CDR1 SGHAT, CDR2 FQNNGV. V lost 4 bases and J 5 bases, leaving 23 bases between the germline ends. CDR3 protein: CASSSWGFGRGRETQYF. CDR3 DNA sequence: TGTGCCAGCAGCTCTTGGGGGTTTGGCAGGGGTCGGGAGACCCAGTACTTC.

The V call is TRBV12-3 or TRBV12-4, the J call TRBJ1-2; TRBD1 is a possible D gene (5 bases). The CDR3 runs 13 residues. V lost 6 bases and J lost 7, with 15 bases in between. The CDR3 DNA sequence: TGTGCCAGCAGCCAAACAGGCTTTGGTGGCTACACCTTC. As protein: CASSQTGFGGYTF.

This clonotype showed up just a few times. The chain has TRBV5-1 and TRBJ2-2; D remains ambiguous. CDR3 length equals 15 residues. V was clipped by 1 base and J by 8 bases, with 15 bases between them. CDR1 is SGHRS, CDR2 YFSETQ, per germline. CDR3 sequence: CASSLLGIGAGELFF. Written as DNA, the CDR3 is TGCGCCAGCAGCTTGCTGGGAATTGGAGCAGGGGAGCTGTTTTTT.

This clonotype was detected a few times. The chain employs TRBV24-1 and TRBJ2-3; 10 bases fit TRBD1. This CDR3 has 16 amino acids. J gave up 1 base and V 3 bases, and 3 bases lay outside the gene matches. Germline CDR1 and CDR2: KGHDR and SFDVKD. This CDR3 reads CATSDPGTGGTDTQYF. The CDR3, as DNA: TGTGCCACCAGTGATCCCGGGACAGGGGGCACAGATACGCAGTATTTT.

V and J are TRBV5-1 and TRBJ2-3, with unresolved D. V shed 2 bases and J shed 1 base, with 5 bases lying between them. Germline-derived CDR1 and CDR2 are SGHRS and YFSETQ. The CDR3 has 13 residues. The CDR3 coding sequence is TGCGCCAGCAGCTTACACCGCACAGATACGCAGTATTTT. Amino acids: CASSLHRTDTQYF.